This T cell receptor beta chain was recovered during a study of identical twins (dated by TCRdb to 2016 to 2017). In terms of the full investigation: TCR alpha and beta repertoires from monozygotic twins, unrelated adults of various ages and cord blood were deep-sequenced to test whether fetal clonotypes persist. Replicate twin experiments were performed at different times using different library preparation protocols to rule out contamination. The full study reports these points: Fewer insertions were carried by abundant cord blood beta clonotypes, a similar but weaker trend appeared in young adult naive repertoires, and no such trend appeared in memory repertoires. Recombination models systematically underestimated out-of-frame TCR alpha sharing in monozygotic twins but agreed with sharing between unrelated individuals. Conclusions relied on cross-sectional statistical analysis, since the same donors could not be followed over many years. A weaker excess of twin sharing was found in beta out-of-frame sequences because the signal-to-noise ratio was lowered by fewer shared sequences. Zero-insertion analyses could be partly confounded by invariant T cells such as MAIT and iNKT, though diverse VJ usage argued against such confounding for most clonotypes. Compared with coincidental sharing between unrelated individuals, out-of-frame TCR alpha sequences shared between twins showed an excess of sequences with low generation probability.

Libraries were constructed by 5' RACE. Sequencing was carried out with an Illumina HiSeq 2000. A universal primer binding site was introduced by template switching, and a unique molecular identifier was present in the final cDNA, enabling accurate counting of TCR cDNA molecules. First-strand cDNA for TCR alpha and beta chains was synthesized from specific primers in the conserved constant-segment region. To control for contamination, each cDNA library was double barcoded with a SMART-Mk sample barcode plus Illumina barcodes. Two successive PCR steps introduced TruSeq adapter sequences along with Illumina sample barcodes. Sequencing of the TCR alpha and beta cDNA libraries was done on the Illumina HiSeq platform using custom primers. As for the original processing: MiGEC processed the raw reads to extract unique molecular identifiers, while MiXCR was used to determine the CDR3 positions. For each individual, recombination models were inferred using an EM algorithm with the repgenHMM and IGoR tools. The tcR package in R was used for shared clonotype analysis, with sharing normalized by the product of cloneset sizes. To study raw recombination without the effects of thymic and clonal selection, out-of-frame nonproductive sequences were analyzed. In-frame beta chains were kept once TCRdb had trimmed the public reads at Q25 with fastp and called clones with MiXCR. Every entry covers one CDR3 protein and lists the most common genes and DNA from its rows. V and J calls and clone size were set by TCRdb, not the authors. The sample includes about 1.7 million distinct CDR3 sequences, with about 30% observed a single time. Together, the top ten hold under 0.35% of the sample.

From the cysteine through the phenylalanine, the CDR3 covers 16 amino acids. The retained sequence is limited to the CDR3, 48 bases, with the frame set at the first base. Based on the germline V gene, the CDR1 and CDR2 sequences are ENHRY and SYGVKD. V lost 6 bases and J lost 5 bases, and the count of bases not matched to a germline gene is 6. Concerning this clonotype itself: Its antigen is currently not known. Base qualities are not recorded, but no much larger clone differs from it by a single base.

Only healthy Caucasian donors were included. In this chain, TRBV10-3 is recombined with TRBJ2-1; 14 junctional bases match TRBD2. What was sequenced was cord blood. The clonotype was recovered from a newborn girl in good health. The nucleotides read TGTGCCATCAGGGGACTAGCGGGAGCCCCCGACAATGAGCAGTTCTTC. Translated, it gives CAIRGLAGAPDNEQFF.